Reported below is one T cell receptor beta chain. This sample was included in a study of lymphopenia after photon versus proton radiotherapy. The CDR3 length is 20 residues. Germline V lookup: CDR1 PRHDT, CDR2 FYEKMQ (reference sequence). Trimming took 11 bases from V and 6 from J; bases not matched to a gene: 27. The table came from immunoSEQ multiplex PCR; TCRdb's copy has only in-frame clones and leaves some out. The sample contains roughly 76,000 clones, about 90% of which appear only once. This clonotype was sampled from a middle-aged woman with cholangiocarcinoma. This specimen consisted of peripheral blood, obtained from a patient treated with photon-based radiotherapy. The rearrangement uses TRBV13 and TRBJ2-3; 12 nucleotides agree with TRBD2. This CDR3 reads CAAGWVLWRLAGEKRDTQYF. The CDR3 DNA is TGTGCCGCTGGTTGGGTTCTTTGGAGACTAGCGGGAGAGAAACGGGATACGCAGTATTTT.